This TCR beta chain was identified during a study of neurological immune-mediated disorders. About the study: Secondary progressive cases numbered 3 among the roughly 34 multiple sclerosis patients, while the other 31 were relapsing-remitting. Study-level points and caveats: Multiple sclerosis was found to have the least TCR clonal expansion, below healthy controls, and HTLV-1-associated myelopathy the most. Private repertoires in all groups were suggested by the finding that expanded clones across subjects shared no CDR3 amino acid sequences.

V was shortened by 1 base and J by 1 base, with 10 bases between the two germline ends. The CDR3 spans 15 residues. TCRdb used MiXCR to reprocess the 5' RACE reads, holding one entry per CDR3 protein. This sample has just under 60,000 distinct CDR3 sequences, with roughly 2.5% found just once. This clonotype showed up many times. Its antigen is unknown. The material sequenced was PBMCs. This TCR came from a man in his fifties with multiple sclerosis. This chain uses TRBV12-3 or TRBV12-4 with TRBJ1-2, with D tentatively TRBD1 (5 bases). The CDR3: CASSLGAGLNYGYTF. The CDR3 nucleotides are TGTGCCAGCAGTTTAGGGGCAGGGCTTAACTATGGCTACACCTTC.